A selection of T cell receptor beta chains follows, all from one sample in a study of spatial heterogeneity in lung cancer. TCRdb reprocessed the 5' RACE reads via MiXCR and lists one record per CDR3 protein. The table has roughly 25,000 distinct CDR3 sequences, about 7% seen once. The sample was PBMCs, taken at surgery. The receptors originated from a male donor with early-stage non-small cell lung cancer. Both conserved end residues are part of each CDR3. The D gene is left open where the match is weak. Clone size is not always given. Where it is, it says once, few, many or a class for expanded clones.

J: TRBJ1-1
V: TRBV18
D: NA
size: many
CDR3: CASSPPGTVGTEAFF
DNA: TGTGCCAGCTCACCACCTGGAACCGTTGGCACTGAAGCTTTCTTT

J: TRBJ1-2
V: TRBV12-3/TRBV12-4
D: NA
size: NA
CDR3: CASSPNQDRVYGYTF
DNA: TGTGCCAGCAGTCCCAACCAGGACAGAGTCTATGGCTACACCTTC

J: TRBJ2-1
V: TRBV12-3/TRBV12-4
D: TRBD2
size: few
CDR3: CASRAFSSGRNEQFF
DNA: TGTGCCAGCAGGGCCTTTTCTAGCGGGAGGAATGAGCAGTTCTTC

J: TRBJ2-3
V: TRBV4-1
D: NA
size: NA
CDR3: CASSQDHSAGTFTDTQYF
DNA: TGCGCCAGCAGCCAAGATCATAGCGCTGGGACTTTCACAGATACGCAGTATTTT

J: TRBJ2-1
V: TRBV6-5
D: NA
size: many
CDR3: CASSKPGLPGDEQFF
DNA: TGTGCCAGCAGTAAACCGGGATTACCCGGGGATGAGCAGTTCTTC

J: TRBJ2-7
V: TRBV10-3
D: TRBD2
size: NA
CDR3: CATERPGLAAFGAYEQYF
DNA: TGTGCCACGGAACGTCCGGGACTAGCGGCCTTTGGTGCCTACGAGCAGTACTTC

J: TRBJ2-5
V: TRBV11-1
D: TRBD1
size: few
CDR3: CASSFGPGQGTEETQYF
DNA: TGTGCCAGCAGCTTCGGTCCGGGGCAAGGGACAGAAGAGACCCAGTACTTC

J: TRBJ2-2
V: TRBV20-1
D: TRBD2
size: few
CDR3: CSARDNSGRANTGELFF
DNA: TGCAGTGCTAGAGATAATAGCGGGAGGGCCAACACCGGGGAGCTGTTTTTT

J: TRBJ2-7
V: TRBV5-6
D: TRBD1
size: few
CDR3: CASSSPGQVTYEQYF
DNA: TGTGCCAGCAGCTCCCCGGGACAGGTAACCTACGAGCAGTACTTC

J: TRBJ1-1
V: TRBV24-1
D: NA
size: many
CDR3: CATRDGSMNTEAFF
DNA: TGTGCCACCAGGGACGGTTCAATGAACACTGAAGCTTTCTTT

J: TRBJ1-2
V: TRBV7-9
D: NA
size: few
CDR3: CASSLDLGPNYGYTF
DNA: TGTGCCAGCAGCTTAGACCTAGGACCTAACTATGGCTACACCTTC

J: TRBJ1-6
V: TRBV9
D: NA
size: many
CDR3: CASSVQGPENSPLHF
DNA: TGTGCCAGCAGCGTACAAGGGCCGGAGAATTCACCCCTCCACTTT

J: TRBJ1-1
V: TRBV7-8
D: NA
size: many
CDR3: CASSIRTSGRANTEAFF
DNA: TGTGCCAGCAGCATAAGGACTAGCGGGAGGGCTAACACTGAAGCTTTCTTT

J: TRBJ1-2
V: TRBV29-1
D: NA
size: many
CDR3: CSVSTPVSYGYTF
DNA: TGCAGCGTTTCGACCCCAGTGAGCTATGGCTACACCTTC

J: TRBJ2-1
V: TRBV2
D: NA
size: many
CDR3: CASTTGQYNEQFF
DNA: TGTGCCAGCACCACAGGACAGTACAATGAGCAGTTCTTC

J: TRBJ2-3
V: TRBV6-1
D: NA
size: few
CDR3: CAGSEHRQRADTQYF
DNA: TGTGCCGGCAGTGAACACAGGCAAAGAGCAGATACGCAGTATTTT

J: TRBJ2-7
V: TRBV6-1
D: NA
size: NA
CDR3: CASSKALYEQNF
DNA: TGTGCCAGCAGTAAAGCCTTATACGAGCAGAACTTC

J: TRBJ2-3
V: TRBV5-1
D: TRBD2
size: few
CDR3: CATQTSGSDTQYF
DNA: TGCGCCACCCAGACTAGCGGTTCAGATACGCAGTATTTT

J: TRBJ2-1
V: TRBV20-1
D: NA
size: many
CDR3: CSAKANEQFF
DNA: TGCAGTGCTAAAGCTAATGAGCAGTTCTTC

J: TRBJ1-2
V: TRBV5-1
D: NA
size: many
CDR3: CASSLWGDGYTF
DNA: TGCGCCAGCAGCTTATGGGGGGATGGCTACACCTTC

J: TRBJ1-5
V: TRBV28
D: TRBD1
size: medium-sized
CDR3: CASSWTGPYQPQHF
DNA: TGTGCCAGCAGTTGGACAGGGCCTTATCAGCCCCAGCATTTT

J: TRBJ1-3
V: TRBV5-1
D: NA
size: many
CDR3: CASSPQGSGAGNTIYF
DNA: TGCGCCAGCAGCCCTCAGGGATCTGGGGCTGGAAACACCATATATTTT

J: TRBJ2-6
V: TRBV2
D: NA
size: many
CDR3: CARTEGSGANVLTF
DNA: TGTGCCAGAACGGAGGGCTCTGGGGCCAACGTCCTGACTTTC

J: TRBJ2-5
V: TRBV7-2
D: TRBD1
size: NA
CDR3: CASRGQDRGRGQETQYF
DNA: TGTGCCAGCAGGGGACAGGACAGGGGGCGAGGGCAAGAGACCCAGTACTTC

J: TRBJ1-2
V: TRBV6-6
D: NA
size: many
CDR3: CASSNTRGGGYTF
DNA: TGTGCCAGCAGTAACACCAGGGGTGGTGGCTACACCTTC

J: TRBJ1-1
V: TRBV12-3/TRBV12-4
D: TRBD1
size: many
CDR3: CASSLRGQGAGGFF
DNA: TGTGCCAGCAGTTTACGCGGACAGGGGGCCGGAGGTTTCTTT

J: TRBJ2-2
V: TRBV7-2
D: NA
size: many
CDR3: CASSLGTGELFF
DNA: TGTGCCAGCAGCTTGGGCACCGGGGAGCTGTTTTTT

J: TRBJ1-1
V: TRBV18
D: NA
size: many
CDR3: CASSPQRGWNTEAFF
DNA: TGTGCCAGCTCACCACAGCGGGGATGGAACACTGAAGCTTTCTTT

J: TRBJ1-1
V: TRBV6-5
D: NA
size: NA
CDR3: CASSYFGEAFF
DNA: TGTGCCAGCAGTTACTTCGGTGAAGCTTTCTTT

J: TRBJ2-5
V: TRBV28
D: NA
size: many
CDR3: CAVWVQETQYF
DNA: TGTGCCGTTTGGGTCCAAGAGACCCAGTACTTC

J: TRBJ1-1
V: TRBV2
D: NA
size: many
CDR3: CASSGEEGGFAMNTEAFF
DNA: TGTGCCAGCAGTGGAGAAGAGGGAGGGTTCGCCATGAACACTGAAGCTTTCTTT

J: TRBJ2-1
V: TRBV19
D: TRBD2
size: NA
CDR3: CARAGTSGSSYNEQFF
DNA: TGTGCCCGTGCCGGGACTAGTGGGTCCTCCTACAATGAGCAGTTCTTC

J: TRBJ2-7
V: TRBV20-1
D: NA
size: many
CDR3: CSAEDTLNEQYF
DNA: TGCAGTGCCGAAGACACCTTGAACGAGCAGTACTTC

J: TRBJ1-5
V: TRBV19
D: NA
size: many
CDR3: CASSNRGRDQPQHF
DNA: TGTGCCAGTAGTAACCGGGGGCGAGATCAGCCCCAGCATTTT

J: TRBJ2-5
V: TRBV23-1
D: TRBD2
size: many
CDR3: CASSQIGLAGETQYF
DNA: TGCGCCAGCAGTCAAATTGGACTAGCGGGAGAGACCCAGTACTTC

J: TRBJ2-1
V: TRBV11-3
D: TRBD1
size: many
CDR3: CASSLRGGSNEQFF
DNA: TGTGCCAGCAGCTTAAGAGGGGGCAGCAATGAGCAGTTCTTC

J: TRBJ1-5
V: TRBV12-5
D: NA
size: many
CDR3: CASGLSAIQPQHF
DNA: TGTGCTAGTGGTTTGTCAGCGATTCAGCCCCAGCATTTT

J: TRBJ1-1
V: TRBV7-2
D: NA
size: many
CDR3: CASSLERGPTEAFF
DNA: TGTGCCAGCAGCTTAGAAAGGGGCCCCACTGAAGCTTTCTTT

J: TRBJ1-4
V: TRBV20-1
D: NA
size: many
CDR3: CSASLPDGGNEKLFF
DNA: TGCAGTGCTAGCTTACCCGACGGGGGGAATGAAAAACTGTTTTTT

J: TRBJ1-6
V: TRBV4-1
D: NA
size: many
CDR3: CASSPRAETANSPLHF
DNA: TGCGCCAGCAGCCCAAGAGCGGAGACAGCAAATTCACCCCTCCACTTT

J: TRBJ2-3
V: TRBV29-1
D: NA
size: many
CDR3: CGATTDTQYF
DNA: TGCGGGGCGACGACAGATACGCAGTATTTT

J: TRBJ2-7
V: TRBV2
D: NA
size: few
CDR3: CASIQKSNIFF
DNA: TGTGCCAGCATCCAAAAATCTAATATCTTCTTC

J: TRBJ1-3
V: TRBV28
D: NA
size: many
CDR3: CASRSVGDTIYF
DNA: TGTGCCAGCAGATCGGTGGGAGACACCATATATTTT

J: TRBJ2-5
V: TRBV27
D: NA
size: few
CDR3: CASSSHRDVETQYF
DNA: TGTGCCAGCAGTTCTCATAGGGATGTAGAGACCCAGTACTTC

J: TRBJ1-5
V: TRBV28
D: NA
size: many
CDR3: CASRQWAQPQHF
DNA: TGTGCCAGCAGGCAGTGGGCTCAGCCCCAGCATTTT

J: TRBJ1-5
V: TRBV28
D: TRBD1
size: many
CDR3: CATRQGRQPQHF
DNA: TGTGCCACCCGACAGGGTAGACAGCCCCAGCATTTT

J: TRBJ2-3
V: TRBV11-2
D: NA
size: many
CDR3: CASSLGPGADTQYF
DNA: TGTGCCAGCAGCTTAGGGCCCGGGGCAGATACGCAGTATTTT

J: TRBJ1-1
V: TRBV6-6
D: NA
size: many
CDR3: CASSRPLTENTEAFF
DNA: TGTGCCAGCAGTCGACCTCTAACCGAGAACACTGAAGCTTTCTTT

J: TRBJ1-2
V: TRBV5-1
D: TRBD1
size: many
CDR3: CASSSRDRGPDGYTF
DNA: TGCGCCAGCAGCTCCCGGGACAGGGGGCCGGATGGCTACACCTTC

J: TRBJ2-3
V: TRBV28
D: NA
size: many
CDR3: CASSLGVGTDTQYF
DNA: TGTGCCAGCAGTTTAGGTGTTGGAACAGATACGCAGTATTTT